The 7 T cell receptor beta chains below were found in one sample sequenced in a study of blood T cells in healthy people across ages. Then a second PCR, running roughly 7 to 11 cycles, was carried out with a sample-barcoded 5' primer and a J-beta primer mix. Each CDR3 protein is one row after TCRdb ran MiXCR on the 5' RACE reads. This sample carries more than 1,400,000 distinct CDR3 sequences, 40% to 50% of them seen once, and the ten largest clones take 7.9%. Sequencing was done on a sample of blood. These receptors were collected from a woman between 18 and 29 years old in good health.

In this sample, this clonotype turned up a few times. V and J are TRBV6-2 or TRBV6-3 and TRBJ2-7; 7 bases are shared with TRBD1. V gave up 8 bases and J gave up 0 bases; unmatched junction bases: 7. CDR3 length: 14 residues. Germline-derived CDR1 and CDR2 are MNHEY and SVGEGT. CDR3 nucleotides: TGTGCCAGCCAGGGGGACCCCAACTCCTACGAGCAGTACTTC. It is translated as CASQGDPNSYEQYF.

This clonotype showed up just a few times. This chain connects TRBV7-2 to TRBJ2-1; 8 nucleotides match TRBD2. Trimming cost V 2 bases and J 7 bases; bases outside gene matches: 16. Germline CDR1 and CDR2: SGHTA and FQGNSA. CDR3 size: 18 residues. The CDR3, as DNA: TGTGCCAGCAGCTTACAGTTGGGGACGGGAGGGCCTTGGAATGAGCAGTTCTTC. Residues: CASSLQLGTGGPWNEQFF.

Comment on this clonotype: A much larger clone differs by one base, so this may be a read error. The chain employs TRBV5-1 and TRBJ2-3, with D perhaps TRBD1 or TRBD2 (6 bases each). Per germline, CDR1 SGHRS and CDR2 YFSETQ. This CDR3 has 14 residues. The CDR3 loop is CAGSLEGGTDTQYF. The CDR3 DNA reads as TGCGCCGGCAGCTTGGAGGGGGGCACAGATACGCAGTATTTT.

This clonotype was found many times. This chain uses TRBV6-1 with TRBJ2-7; maybe TRBD2 (5 bases). The V and J ends lost 6 bases and 1 base respectively, with 13 bases between them. This CDR3 contains 14 residues. Germline CDR1 reads MNHNS; CDR2 reads SASEGT. CDR3 residues: CASSLLRGSYEQYF. The CDR3 bases are TGTGCCAGCAGCCTTCTAAGAGGGTCCTACGAGCAGTACTTC.

The J gene is TRBJ2-1, the V gene TRBV7-3; D is perhaps TRBD1 (6 bases). CDR1 and CDR2 from the germline V gene are SGHTA and FQGTGA. The CDR3 is 14 residues long. V lost 2 bases to trimming and J lost 8 bases, with 13 bases between them. The CDR3 bases are TGTGCCAGCAGCTTATTACCAGGGGTCGATGAGCAGTTCTTC. The encoded protein is CASSLLPGVDEQFF. Looking up the rest from reference TRBV7-3 and TRBJ2-1 gives the full variable domain: GAGVSQTPSNKVTEKGKYVELRCDPISGHTALYWYRQSLGQGPEFLIYFQGTGAADDSGLPNDRFFAVRPEGSVSTLKIQRTERGDSAVYLCASSLLPGVDEQFFGPGTRLTVL.

This chain uses TRBV20-1 with TRBJ1-1, with D unresolved. CDR1 is DFQATT, CDR2 SNEGSKA, per germline (reference sequence). There are 14 residues in the CDR3. Trimming pared 4 bases from V and 0 bases from J, leaving 12 bases between. The CDR3 spells CSATPVGMNTEAFF. Written as DNA, the CDR3 is TGCAGTGCTACCCCCGTAGGAATGAACACTGAAGCTTTCTTT.

The chain uses TRBV27 and TRBJ2-5; weak D call: TRBD2 (6 bases). V dropped 5 bases and J dropped 3 bases, with 10 bases sitting between them. CDR1 MNHEY and CDR2 SMNVEV come from the germline V gene (reference sequence). The CDR3 runs to 13 residues. CDR3 DNA: TGTGCCAGCAGTCGCGGGGAGGAAGAGACCCAGTACTTC. Amino acids: CASSRGEEETQYF.